The T cell receptor beta chain described here comes from a study of neurological immune-mediated disorders. Study observations and caveats: No CDR3 amino acid sequences recurred among expanded clones across subjects, suggesting private repertoires in all groups.

CDR1 and CDR2 from the germline V gene are SGHTA and FQGTGA. The V end lost 1 base, the J end lost 6 bases, and 16 bases lay between the germline ends. The CDR3 spans 15 residues. This clonotype has at least ten counts. The antigen is unknown. The team produced cDNA through 5'RACE using 10-nucleotide random UMIs. TCRdb fed the 5' RACE reads into MiXCR, producing one record per CDR3 protein. The sample carries 45,000 to 65,000 distinct CDR3 sequences, roughly 4.3% recorded once. The chain combines TRBV7-3 with TRBJ2-7, with D maybe TRBD2 (6 bases). This receptor was taken from a man aged 50-59 years with multiple sclerosis. Material for sequencing was PBMCs. The CDR3 loop reads CASSLNSGGGSEQYF. CDR3 sequence (DNA): TGTGCCAGCAGCTTAAATAGCGGTGGAGGTTCCGAGCAGTACTTC.